The T cell receptor (beta chain) under discussion was sequenced for a study of blood T cells in healthy people across ages. Notes on the study in general: Across samples, TCR beta diversity tracked strongly with naive T cell percentage. Per-million-T-cell TCR beta diversity fell roughly linearly with age.

CDR1 and CDR2 (germline): SGDLS, YYNGEE. CDR3 size: 16 residues. V gave up 0 bases and J gave up 4 bases, with 13 bases separating them. Using a J-beta primer mix together with a sample-barcoded 5' primer, a second PCR was run for roughly 7 to 11 cycles. Through a template-switch adaptor with 12 random nucleotides, each cDNA molecule received a tag. Sequencing yielded, for each sample, at least 2.5 million paired-end reads carrying CDR3. TCRdb ran MiXCR on the 5' RACE reads and lists one entry per CDR3 protein. The repertoire holds 700,000 to 800,000 distinct CDR3 sequences, with 40% to 45% as singletons. As for this clonotype: Its antigen is unknown.

Sample: blood. The gene calls are TRBV9 and TRBJ2-2; either TRBD1 or TRBD2 may supply D (7 bases each). The clonotype was recovered from a woman aged 55-70 years in good health. CDR3 nucleotide sequence: TGTGCCAGCAGCGTAGACGGCAGGGGGGGCACCGGGGAGCTGTTTTTT. Its protein is CASSVDGRGGTGELFF.